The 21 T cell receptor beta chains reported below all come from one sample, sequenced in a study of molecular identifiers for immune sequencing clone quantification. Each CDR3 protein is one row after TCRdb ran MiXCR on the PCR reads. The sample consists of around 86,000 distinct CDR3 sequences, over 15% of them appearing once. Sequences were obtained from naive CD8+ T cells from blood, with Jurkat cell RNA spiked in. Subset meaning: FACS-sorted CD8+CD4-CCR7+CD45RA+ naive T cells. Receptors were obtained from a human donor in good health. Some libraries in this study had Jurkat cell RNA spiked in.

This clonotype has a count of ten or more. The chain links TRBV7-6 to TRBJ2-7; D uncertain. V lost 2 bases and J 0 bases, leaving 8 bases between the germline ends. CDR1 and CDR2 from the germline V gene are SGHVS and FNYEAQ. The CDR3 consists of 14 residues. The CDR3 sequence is CASSLSTVSYEQYF. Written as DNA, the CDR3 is TGTGCCAGCAGCTTAAGTACGGTCTCCTACGAGCAGTACTTC.

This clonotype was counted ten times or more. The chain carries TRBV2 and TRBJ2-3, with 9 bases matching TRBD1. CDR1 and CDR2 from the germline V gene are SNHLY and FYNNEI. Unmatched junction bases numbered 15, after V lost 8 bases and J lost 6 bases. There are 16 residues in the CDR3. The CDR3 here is CASLPPGTGMSDTQYF. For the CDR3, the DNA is TGTGCCAGCCTACCCCCTGGGACAGGGATGTCGGATACGCAGTATTTT.

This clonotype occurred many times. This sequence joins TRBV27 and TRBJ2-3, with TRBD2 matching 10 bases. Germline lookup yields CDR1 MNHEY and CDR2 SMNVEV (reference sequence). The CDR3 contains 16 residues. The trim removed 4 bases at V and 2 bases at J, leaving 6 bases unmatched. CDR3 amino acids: CASSSGLAEYTDTQYF. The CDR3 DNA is TGTGCCAGCAGTTCCGGACTAGCGGAATACACAGATACGCAGTATTTT.

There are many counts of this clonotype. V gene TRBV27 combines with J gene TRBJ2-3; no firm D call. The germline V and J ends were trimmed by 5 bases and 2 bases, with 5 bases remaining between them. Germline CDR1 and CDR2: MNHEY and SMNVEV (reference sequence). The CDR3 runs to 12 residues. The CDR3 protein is CASSHSTDTQYF. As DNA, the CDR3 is TGTGCCAGCAGTCACTCCACAGATACGCAGTATTTT.

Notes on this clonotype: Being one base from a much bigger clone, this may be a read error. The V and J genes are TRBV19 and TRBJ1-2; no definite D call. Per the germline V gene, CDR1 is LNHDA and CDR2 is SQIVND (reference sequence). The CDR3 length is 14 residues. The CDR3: CASGMVGPNYGYTF. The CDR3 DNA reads TGTGCCAGTGGTATGGTTGGACCCAACTATGGCTACACCTTC.

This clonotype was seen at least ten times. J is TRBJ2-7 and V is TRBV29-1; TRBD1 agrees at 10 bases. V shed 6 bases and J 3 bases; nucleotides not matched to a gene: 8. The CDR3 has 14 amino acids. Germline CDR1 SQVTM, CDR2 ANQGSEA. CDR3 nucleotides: TGCAGCGTGGACCCCGGGACAGGGGACTACGAGCAGTACTTC. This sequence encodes CSVDPGTGDYEQYF.

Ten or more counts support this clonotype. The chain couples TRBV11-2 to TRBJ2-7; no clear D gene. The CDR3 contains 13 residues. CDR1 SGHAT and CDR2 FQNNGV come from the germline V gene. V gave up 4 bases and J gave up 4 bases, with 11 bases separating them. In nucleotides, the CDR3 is TGTGCCAGCAGCTCGTCCACTATGTACGAGCAGTACTTC. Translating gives CASSSSTMYEQYF.

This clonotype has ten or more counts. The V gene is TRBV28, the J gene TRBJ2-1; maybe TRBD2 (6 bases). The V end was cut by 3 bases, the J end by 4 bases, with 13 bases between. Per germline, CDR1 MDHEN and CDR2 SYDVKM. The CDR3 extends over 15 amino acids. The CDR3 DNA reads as TGTGCCAGCAGTTTGAGAACTAGCCTTTACAATGAGCAGTTCTTC. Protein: CASSLRTSLYNEQFF.

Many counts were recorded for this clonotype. CDR3 nucleotide sequence: TGCGCCAGCAGCTGGGACTCCTCAAATGAGCAGTTCTTC. Its translation: CASSWDSSNEQFF. The chain links TRBV5-1 to TRBJ2-1; perhaps TRBD2 as D (6 bases). Germline assignment: CDR1 SGHRS and CDR2 YFSETQ. V gave up 3 bases and J gave up 7 bases, with 11 bases separating them. There are 13 residues in the CDR3.

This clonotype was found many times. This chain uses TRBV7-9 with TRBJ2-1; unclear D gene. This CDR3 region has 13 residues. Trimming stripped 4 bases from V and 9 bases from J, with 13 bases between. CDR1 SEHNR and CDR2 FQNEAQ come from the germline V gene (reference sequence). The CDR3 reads CASSSLPTIEQFF. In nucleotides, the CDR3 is TGTGCCAGCAGCTCCCTACCAACGATTGAGCAGTTCTTC.

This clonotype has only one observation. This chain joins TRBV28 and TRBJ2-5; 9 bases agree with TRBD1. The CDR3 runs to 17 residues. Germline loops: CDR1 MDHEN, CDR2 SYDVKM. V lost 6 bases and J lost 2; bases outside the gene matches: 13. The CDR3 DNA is TGTGCCAGCAGCTCCCCTCGGGACAGGGAGTATCAAGAGACCCAGTACTTC. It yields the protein CASSSPRDREYQETQYF.

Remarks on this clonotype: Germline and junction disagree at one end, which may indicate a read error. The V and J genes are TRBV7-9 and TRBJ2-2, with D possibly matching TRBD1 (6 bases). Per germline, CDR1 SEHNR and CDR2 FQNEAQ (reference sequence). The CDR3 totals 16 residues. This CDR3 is CASGLSPQGYTGELFF. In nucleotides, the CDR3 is TGTGCCAGCGGCTTATCACCACAGGGTTATACCGGGGAGCTGTTTTTT.

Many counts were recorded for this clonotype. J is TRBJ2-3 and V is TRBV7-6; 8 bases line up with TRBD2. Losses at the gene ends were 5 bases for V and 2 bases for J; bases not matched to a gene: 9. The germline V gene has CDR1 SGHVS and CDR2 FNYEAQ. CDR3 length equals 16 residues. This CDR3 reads CASSPRSGGYTDTQYF. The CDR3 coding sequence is TGTGCCAGCAGCCCACGCTCGGGGGGGTACACAGATACGCAGTATTTT.

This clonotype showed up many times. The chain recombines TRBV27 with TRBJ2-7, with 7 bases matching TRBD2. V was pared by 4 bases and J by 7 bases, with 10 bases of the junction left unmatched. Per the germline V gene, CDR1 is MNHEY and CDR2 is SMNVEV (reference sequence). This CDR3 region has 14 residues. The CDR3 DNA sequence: TGTGCCAGCAGTTATGCGGGAGACTTGAGGGAGCAGTACTTC. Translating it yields CASSYAGDLREQYF.

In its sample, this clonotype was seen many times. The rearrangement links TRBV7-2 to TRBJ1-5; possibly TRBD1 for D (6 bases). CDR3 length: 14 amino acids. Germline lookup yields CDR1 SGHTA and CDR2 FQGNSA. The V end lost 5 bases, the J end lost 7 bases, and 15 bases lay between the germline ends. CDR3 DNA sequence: TGTGCCAGCAGCCCTGCGGGGGCGGGACAGCCCCAGCATTTT. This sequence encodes CASSPAGAGQPQHF.

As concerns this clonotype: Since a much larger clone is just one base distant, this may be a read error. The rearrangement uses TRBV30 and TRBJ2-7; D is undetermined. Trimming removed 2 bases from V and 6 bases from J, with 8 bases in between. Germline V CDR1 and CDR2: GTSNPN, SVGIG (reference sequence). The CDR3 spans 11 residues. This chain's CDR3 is CAWSLNIEQYF. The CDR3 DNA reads TGTGCCTGGAGTCTCAATATCGAGCAGTACTTC.

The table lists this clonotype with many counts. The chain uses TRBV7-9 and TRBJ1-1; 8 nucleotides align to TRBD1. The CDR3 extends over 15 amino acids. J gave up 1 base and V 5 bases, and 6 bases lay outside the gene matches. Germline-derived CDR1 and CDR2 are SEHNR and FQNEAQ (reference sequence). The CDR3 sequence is CASSPPDRENTEAFF. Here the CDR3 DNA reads TGTGCCAGCAGCCCCCCGGACAGGGAGAACACTGAAGCTTTCTTT.

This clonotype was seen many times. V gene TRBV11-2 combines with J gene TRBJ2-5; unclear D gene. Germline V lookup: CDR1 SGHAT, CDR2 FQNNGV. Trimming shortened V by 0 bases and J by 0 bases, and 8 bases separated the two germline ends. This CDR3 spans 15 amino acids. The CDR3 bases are TGTGCCAGCAGCTTAGAGGCTACCCACCAAGAGACCCAGTACTTC. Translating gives CASSLEATHQETQYF.

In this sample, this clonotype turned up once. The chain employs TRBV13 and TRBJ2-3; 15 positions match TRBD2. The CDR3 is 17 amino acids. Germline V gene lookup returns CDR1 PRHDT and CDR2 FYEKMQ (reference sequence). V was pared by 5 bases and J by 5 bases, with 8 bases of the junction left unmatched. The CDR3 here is CASSITGTSGRRDTQYF. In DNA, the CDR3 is TGTGCCAGCAGCATAACCGGGACTAGCGGGAGGAGAGATACGCAGTATTTT.

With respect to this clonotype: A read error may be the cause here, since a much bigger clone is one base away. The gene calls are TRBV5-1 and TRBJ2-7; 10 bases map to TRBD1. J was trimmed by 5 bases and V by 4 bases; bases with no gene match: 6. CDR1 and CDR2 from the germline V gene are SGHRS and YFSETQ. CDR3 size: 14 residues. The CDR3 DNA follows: TGCGCCAGCAGCCGGACAGGGGGACACCACGAGCAGTACTTC. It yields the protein CASSRTGGHHEQYF.

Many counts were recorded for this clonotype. CDR3 protein: CASSLVGQPETQYF. The CDR3 nucleotides are TGTGCCAGCAGCTTAGTTGGACAGCCAGAGACCCAGTACTTC. This chain connects TRBV7-9 to TRBJ2-5, with D possibly matching TRBD1 (6 bases). Germline values: CDR1 SEHNR, CDR2 FQNEAQ (reference sequence). Between the trimmed V and J ends, which lost 1 base and 4 bases, there was a span of 10 bases. The CDR3 covers 14 residues.